The clone carrying this T cell receptor beta chain was recorded only once. Its target is unknown. These data come from a study of cytomegalovirus exposure and HLA in healthy donors. Study-wide points: Most TCR beta V segments were productive about 90% or about 30% of the time in an earlier analysis. A classifier reportedly called cytomegalovirus status with high sensitivity and specificity. Analysis was performed later, and it showed HLA-associated TCR beta chains to be more clonally expanded than equally common others. The study had only CMV serostatus as immune exposure information.

The CDR3 totals 18 residues. PCR employed 60 Vbeta and 13 Jbeta primers. The method was immunoSEQ multiplex PCR; TCRdb's version includes in-frame clones alone and lacks a portion of them. The data hold about 98,000 clones, with about 70% observed a single time. The sample was PBMCs. The clonotype was recovered from a female donor in good health and CMV-seronegative. V is TRBV21-1 and J is TRBJ1-2; the DNA was not compared with TRBD1, the D call given in the table. TRBV21-1 is assigned pseudogene status. The CDR3: CASAKEWGDRGDDYGYTF. The CDR3 region has the DNA TGTGCCAGCGCGAAAGAATGGGGGGACAGGGGGGACGACTATGGCTACACCTTC.